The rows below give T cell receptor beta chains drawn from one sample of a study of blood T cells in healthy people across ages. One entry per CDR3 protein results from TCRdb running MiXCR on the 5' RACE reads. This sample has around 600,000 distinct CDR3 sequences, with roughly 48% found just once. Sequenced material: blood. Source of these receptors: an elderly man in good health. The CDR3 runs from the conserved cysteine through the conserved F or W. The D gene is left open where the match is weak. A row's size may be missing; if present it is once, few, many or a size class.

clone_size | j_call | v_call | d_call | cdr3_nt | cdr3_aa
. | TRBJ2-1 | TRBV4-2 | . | TGTGCCAGCAGCCAAGAATTGGGACCAAACTCCTACAATGAGCAGTTCTTC | CASSQELGPNSYNEQFF
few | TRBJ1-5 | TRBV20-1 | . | TGCAGTGCTAGACCCGCAGGGTACGGCTTAAATCAGCCCCAGCATTTT | CSARPAGYGLNQPQHF
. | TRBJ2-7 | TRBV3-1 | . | TGTGCCAGCAGCCAAGAGGCGACGGCCTCCTACGAGCAGTACTTC | CASSQEATASYEQYF
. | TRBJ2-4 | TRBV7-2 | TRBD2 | TGTGCCAGCAGCCCCGCTGGACTAGCGGGAACCTTTGAGCAGTACTTC | CASSPAGLAGTFEQYF
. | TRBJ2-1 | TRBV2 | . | TGTGCCAGCGGAAGGGGGGGGGCCAAAAATGAGCAGTTCTTC | CASGRGGAKNEQFF
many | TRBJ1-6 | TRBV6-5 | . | TGTGCCAGCAGGGACCTAGGGGACGGTAATTCACCCCTCCACTTT | CASRDLGDGNSPLHF
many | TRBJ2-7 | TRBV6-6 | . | TGTGCCAGCAATGACTGGGCCAACGAGCAGTACTTC | CASNDWANEQYF
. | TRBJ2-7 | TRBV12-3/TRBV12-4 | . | TGTGCCAGCAACCCCGGCCGGGATTTGTACGAGCAGTACTTC | CASNPGRDLYEQYF
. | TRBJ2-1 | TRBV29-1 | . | TGCAGCGGTTTGGCCTACAATGAGCAGTTCTTC | CSGLAYNEQFF
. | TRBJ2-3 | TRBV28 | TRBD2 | TGTGCCAGCACGACTAGCGGGAGAGTGGGCACAGATACGCAGTATTTT | CASTTSGRVGTDTQYF
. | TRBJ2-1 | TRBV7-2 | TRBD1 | TGTGCCAGCAGCTTAGAACAGGGGCTTTACAATGAGCAGTTCTTC | CASSLEQGLYNEQFF
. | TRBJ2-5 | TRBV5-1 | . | TGCGCCAGCAGCTTGGTGGCCGGGACGGGGGAGACCCAGTACTTC | CASSLVAGTGETQYF
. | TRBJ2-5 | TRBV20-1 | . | TGCAGTGCCTCAGGGCAGGCGGCGAAGACCCAGTACTTC | CSASGQAAKTQYF
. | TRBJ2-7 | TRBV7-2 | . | TGTGCCAGCAGCCCGCAGGGAGTAGGCCTCTACGAGCAGTACTTC | CASSPQGVGLYEQYF
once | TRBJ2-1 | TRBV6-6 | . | TGCGCCAGCAGTTACTCAGGCCGCGAAGAGACCCAGTTCTTC | CASSYSGREETQFF
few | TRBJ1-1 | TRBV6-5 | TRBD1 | TGTGCCAGCAGGGGACAGTTTAACACTGAAGCTTTCTTT | CASRGQFNTEAFF
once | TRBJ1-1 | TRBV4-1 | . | TGCGCCAGCAGCCAACAATTCACAGGGTTGAACACTGAAGCTTTCTTT | CASSQQFTGLNTEAFF
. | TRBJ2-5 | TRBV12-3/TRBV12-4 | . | TGTGCCAGCAGTCCCGACTGGGGGAGTGGTGAGACCCAGTACTTC | CASSPDWGSGETQYF
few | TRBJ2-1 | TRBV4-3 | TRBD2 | TGCGCCAGCAGCCAAGACCCCCCAGCGGGACTATACAATGAGCAGTTCTTC | CASSQDPPAGLYNEQFF
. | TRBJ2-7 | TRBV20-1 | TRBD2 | TGCAGTGCTAGGTTGGGAGGGAACTCCTACGAGCAGTACTTC | CSARLGGNSYEQYF
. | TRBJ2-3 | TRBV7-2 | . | TGTGCCAGCAGCTTAAGGGGCCCCAGGGTCATTAGTTCAGATACGCAGTATTTT | CASSLRGPRVISSDTQYF
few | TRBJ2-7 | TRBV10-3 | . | TGTGCCATCAGTGACCCGGGACCGACCAGTCTCTACGAGCAGTACTTC | CAISDPGPTSLYEQYF
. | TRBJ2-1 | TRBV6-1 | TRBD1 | TGTGCCAGCAGTGAAGGGGCAGGGGGTAGCTCCTACAATGAGCAGTTCTTC | CASSEGAGGSSYNEQFF
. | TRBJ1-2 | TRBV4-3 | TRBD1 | TGCGCCAGCAGCCAAGATCCGGGACAGGCGCTTGGCGGCTACACCTTC | CASSQDPGQALGGYTF
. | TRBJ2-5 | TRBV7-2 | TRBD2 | TGTGCCAGCAGCTTAGAATCGACTAGCGGGAGAGGGCTGTACTTC | CASSLESTSGRGLYF
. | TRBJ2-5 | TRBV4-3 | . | TGCGCCAGCAGCCTGACAGGAGTAGAAGAGACCCAGTACTTC | CASSLTGVEETQYF
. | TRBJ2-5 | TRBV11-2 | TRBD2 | TGTGCCAGCAGCTTTAGGACTAGCGGTCAAGAGACCCAGTACTTC | CASSFRTSGQETQYF
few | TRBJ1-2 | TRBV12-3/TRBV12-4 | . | TGTGCCAGCAGTTCAGTCGTGCCAGGCTACACCTTC | CASSSVVPGYTF
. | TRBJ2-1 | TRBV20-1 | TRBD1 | TGCAGTGCTACCCCCGGGACAGGGCTTAATGAGCAGTTCTTC | CSATPGTGLNEQFF
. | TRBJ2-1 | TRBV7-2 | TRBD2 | TGTGCCAGCAGCCTAAAGGGGCGGGAGTTCAATGAGCAGTTCTTC | CASSLKGREFNEQFF
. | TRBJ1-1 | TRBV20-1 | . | TGCAGTGCTAGAATCCGGGACACTGAAGCTTTCTTT | CSARIRDTEAFF
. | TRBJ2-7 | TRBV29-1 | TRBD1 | TGCAGCGTTGATTCCGGGACAGGGGTCGAGCAGTACTTC | CSVDSGTGVEQYF
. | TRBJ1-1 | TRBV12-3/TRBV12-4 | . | TGTGCCAGCAGTTATGGACAGAGAGCTTTCTTT | CASSYGQRAFF
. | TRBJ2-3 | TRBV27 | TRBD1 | TGTGCCAGCAGTAGGCCGCGTACGGGACAGGGGACAGATACGCAGTATTTT | CASSRPRTGQGTDTQYF
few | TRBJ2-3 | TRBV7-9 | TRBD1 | TGTGCCAGCAGCTTCGACAGGGGAGGCACAGATACGCAGTATTTT | CASSFDRGGTDTQYF
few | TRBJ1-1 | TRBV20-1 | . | TGCAGTGCTTCATGGTTTAGGGGCTTAAACACTGAAGCTTTCTTT | CSASWFRGLNTEAFF
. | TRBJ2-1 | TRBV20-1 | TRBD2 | TGCAGTGTCGTACTAGCGGGGTTAGGGCAGTTCTTC | CSVVLAGLGQFF
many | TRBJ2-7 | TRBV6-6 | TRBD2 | TGTGCCAGCAGTTACCCCGCGGGGGGGGCCTACGAGCAGTACTTC | CASSYPAGGAYEQYF